This T cell receptor (beta chain) came from a study of T cells after posttransplantation cyclophosphamide. Findings of the study overall: Skin or GI-infiltrating T cells shared few TRB sequences with blood.

Comment on this clone: Its target is not known.

V was trimmed by 2 bases and J by 3 bases, leaving 7 bases between them. Germline assignment: CDR1 SGHTA and CDR2 FQGTGA. The CDR3 sequence is 13 residues long. TCRdb keeps only in-frame clones here, not all; method: immunoSEQ multiplex PCR. The sample carries about 6,800 clones, about 91% recorded once. Cyclophosphamide on days +3 and +4 followed busulfan-fludarabine conditioning and a marrow graft. This TCR was recovered from a female patient in her fifties who received an allogeneic stem cell transplant from a related donor, was CMV-positive, and had no GVHD. Part of the T cells may come from the graft donor. Specimen: PBMCs, collected approximately 45 months after allogeneic stem cell transplant with posttransplant cyclophosphamide. V usage is TRBV7-3 and J usage is TRBJ1-1; a possible D gene is TRBD1 (5 bases). CDR3 DNA: TGTGCCAGCAGCTTATCAGGGTACACTGAAGCTTTCTTT. This gives the protein CASSLSGYTEAFF.